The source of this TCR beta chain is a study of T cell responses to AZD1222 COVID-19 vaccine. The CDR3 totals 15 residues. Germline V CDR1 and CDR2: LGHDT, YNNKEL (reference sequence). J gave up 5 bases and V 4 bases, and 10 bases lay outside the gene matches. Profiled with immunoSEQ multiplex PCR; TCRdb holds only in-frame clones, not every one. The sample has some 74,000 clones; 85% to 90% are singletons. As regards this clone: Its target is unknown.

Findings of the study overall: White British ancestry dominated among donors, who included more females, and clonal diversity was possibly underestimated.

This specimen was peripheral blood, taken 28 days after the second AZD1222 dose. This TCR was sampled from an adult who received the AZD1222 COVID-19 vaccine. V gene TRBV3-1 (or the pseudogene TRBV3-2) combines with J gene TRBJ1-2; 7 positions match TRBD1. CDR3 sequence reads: CASSRGDRSGYGYTF. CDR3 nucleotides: TGTGCCAGCAGCCGAGGGGACAGATCGGGGTATGGCTACACCTTC.